This T cell receptor (beta chain) originates from a study of technical replicates of blood from four donors. CDR1 and CDR2 (germline): MDHEN, SYDVKM. Trimming stripped 4 bases from V and 6 bases from J, with 9 bases between. The CDR3 sequence is 13 residues long. Libraries were prepared by immunoSEQ multiplex PCR; TCRdb keeps only in-frame clonotypes and omits some of them. Here the sample spans around 72,000 clones, 85% to 95% being singletons. This sequence originates from a human donor in good health. The chain recombines TRBV28 with TRBJ2-2; possibly TRBD2 for D (6 bases). Sequenced: T cells isolated from PBMCs. The CDR3 here is CASSYTSPGELFF. DNA for the CDR3: TGTGCCAGCAGTTATACTAGCCCCGGGGAGCTGTTTTTT.